This record covers a single T cell receptor (beta chain). Its antigen is undetermined. PCR employed 60 Vbeta and 13 Jbeta primers. The protocol was immunoSEQ multiplex PCR, while the TCRdb copy is restricted to in-frame clones and leaves out a portion. The data hold more than 80,000 clones, with about three quarters observed a single time. The entry originates in a study of cytomegalovirus exposure and HLA in healthy donors. CDR3 length equals 14 residues. The ends were cut back, 2 bases at V and 1 base at J, with 8 bases in the middle. Germline CDR1 reads SGHTA; CDR2 reads FQGTGA. Overall study findings and caveats: The authors later found HLA-associated TCR beta chains more clonally expanded than equally common others.

The V and J genes are TRBV7-3 and TRBJ1-1; no firm D call. The sample taken for sequencing was PBMCs. The TCR was taken from a woman in her 50s in good health and CMV-seropositive. The CDR3 region is CASSLGEGNTEAFF. DNA for the CDR3: TGTGCCAGCAGCTTAGGTGAGGGGAACACTGAAGCTTTCTTT.